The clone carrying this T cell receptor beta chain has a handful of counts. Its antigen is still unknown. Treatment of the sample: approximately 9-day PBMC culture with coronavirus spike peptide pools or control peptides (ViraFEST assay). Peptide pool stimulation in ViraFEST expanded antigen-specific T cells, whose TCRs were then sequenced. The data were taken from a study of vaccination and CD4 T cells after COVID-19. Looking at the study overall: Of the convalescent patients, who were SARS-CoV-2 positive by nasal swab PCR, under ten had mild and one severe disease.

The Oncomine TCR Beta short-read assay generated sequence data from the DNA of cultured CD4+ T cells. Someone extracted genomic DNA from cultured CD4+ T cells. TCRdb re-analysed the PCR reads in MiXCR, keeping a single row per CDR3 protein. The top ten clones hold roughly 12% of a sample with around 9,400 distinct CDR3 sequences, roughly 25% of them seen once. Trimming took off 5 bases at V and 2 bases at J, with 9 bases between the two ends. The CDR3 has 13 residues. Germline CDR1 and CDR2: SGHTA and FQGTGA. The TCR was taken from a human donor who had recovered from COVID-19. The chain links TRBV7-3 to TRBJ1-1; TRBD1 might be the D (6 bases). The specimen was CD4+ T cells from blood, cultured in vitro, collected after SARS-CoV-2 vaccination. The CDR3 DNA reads TGTGCCAGCAGCGCACAGGGAAACACTGAAGCTTTCTTT. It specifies CASSAQGNTEAFF.